This TCR beta chain derives from a study of beta chain features in type 1 diabetes. Findings and limits, study-wide: Shorter TCRB CDR3s, moderately but significantly so, were found in Type 1 diabetes patients in all four CD4+ subsets. PCR might favor shorter templates, but any such skew would affect patients and controls equally.

The germline gives CDR1 SQVTM, CDR2 ANQGSEA. Trimming left V 4 bases short and J 5 bases short, with 14 bases between. This CDR3 is 13 amino acids long. In the case of this clone: Its antigen is currently unknown.

The authors reverse transcribed all of the isolated RNA, so sequencing captured expressed TCRB transcripts. Generated by immunoSEQ multiplex PCR, the TCRdb table keeps only in-frame clones and is missing some. The sample holds a few hundred thousand clones, around 13% seen once. This receptor was identified in a woman under 30 with type 1 diabetes. The genes are TRBV29-1 and TRBJ1-1; D uncertain. Source material: naive CD4+ T cells from blood. The CDR3 DNA follows: TGCAGCGTTGCTCTCCGCCTGAGGACTGAAGCTTTCTTT. As protein: CSVALRLRTEAFF.